This T cell receptor beta chain was captured by sequencing in a study of blood T cell repertoires in COVID-19. V lost 4 bases, J lost 4 bases, and 2 bases stayed unmatched. Per the germline V gene, CDR1 is SNHLY and CDR2 is FYNNEI. The CDR3 loop spans 13 amino acids. TCRdb's copy holds only in-frame clones and misses some; the assay was immunoSEQ multiplex PCR. This sample has some 250,000 clones, with about four fifths found just once. The origin of this receptor is a woman aged 18-29 years with acute or convalescent COVID-19. The sequenced sample was peripheral blood. This chain joins TRBV2 and TRBJ1-1; 8 bases align to TRBD1. DNA for the CDR3: TGTGCCAGCAGTGCAACAGGGGGCACTGAAGCTTTCTTT. Translating gives CASSATGGTEAFF.